The source of this T cell receptor beta chain is a study of monozygotic twins with inflammatory bowel disease. TCRdb derives one entry per CDR3 protein from the 5' RACE reads, leaving out DNA. This repertoire includes around 200,000 distinct CDR3 sequences. This CDR3 is 12 amino acids long. Germline-derived CDR1 and CDR2 are LGHNA and YNFKEQ. This clonotype originated in a human donor with ulcerative colitis or Crohn's disease, or a healthy co-twin of an affected twin (not recorded which). The V gene is TRBV4-2, the J gene TRBJ1-2. Sequencing used blood. The CDR3 protein is CASSQDDYGYTF.